This T cell receptor beta chain was found in a study of blood T cell repertoires in COVID-19. Looking at the study overall: Acute and convalescent COVID-19 samples came from the United States, Italy and Spain. T cells, B-cell-depleted T cells, or PBMCs provided the cDNA or gDNA that served as material.

The CDR3 totals 16 residues. In the source study's methods: Nucleated cell counts were estimated from reference gene primer amplification. Sequencing used immunoSEQ multiplex PCR; TCRdb keeps in-frame clones, though not all of them. The D gene and trimming were derived from the DNA, and the V and J assignments and clone size from that table. The table has a few hundred thousand clones, around 78% seen once. The chain is built from TRBV21-1 and TRBJ1-1; TRBD1 is the table's D call and was not checked against the DNA. TRBV21-1 is annotated as a pseudogene. The sample was peripheral blood. The TCR was taken from a man in his sixties who had recovered from COVID-19. The CDR3 nucleotides are TGTGCCAACCGTGGGGCAACAGGGGCAATGAACACTGAAGCTTTCTTT. Amino acid sequence: CANRGATGAMNTEAFF.